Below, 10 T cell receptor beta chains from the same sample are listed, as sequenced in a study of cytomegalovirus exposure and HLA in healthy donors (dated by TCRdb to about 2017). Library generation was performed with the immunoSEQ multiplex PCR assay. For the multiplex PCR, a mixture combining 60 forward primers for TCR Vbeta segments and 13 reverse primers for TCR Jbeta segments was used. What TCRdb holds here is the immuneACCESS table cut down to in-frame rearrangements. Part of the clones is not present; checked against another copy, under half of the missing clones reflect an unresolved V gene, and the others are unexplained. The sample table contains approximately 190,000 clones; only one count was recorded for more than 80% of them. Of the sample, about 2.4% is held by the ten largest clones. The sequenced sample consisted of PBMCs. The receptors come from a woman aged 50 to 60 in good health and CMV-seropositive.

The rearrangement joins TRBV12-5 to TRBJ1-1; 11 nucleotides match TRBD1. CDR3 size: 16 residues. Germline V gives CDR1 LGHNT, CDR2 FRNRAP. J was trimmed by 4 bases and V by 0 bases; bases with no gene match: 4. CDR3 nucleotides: TGTGCTAGTGGTTTGGTAGTGGGACAGGGGGTCACTGAAGCTTTCTTT. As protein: CASGLVVGQGVTEAFF.

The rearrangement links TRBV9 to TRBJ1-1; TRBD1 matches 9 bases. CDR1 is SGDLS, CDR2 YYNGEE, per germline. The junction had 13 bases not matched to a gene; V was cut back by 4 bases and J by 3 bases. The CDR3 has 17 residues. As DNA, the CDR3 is TGTGCCAGCAGCCCAGGACAGGGGTCCTCTTTCGACACTGAAGCTTTCTTT. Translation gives CASSPGQGSSFDTEAFF.

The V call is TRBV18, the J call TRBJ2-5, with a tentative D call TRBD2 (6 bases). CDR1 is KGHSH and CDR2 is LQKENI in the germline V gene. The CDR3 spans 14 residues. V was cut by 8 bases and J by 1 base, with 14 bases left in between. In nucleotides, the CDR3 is TGTGCCAGCAGACGGACTACATCCCAAGAGACCCAGTACTTC. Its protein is CASRRTTSQETQYF.

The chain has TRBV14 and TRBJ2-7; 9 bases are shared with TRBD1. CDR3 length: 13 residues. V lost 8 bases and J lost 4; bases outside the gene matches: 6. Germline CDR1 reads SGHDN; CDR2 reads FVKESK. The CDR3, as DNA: TGTGCCAGCGGGGGACAGGGAGGGTACGAGCAGTACTTC. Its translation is CASGGQGGYEQYF.

CDR3 loop: CASSTPQGSNYGYTF. CDR3 bases: TGTGCCAGCAGTACCCCCCAGGGATCTAACTATGGCTACACCTTC. This chain links TRBV6-6 with TRBJ1-2; TRBD1 is a possible D gene (5 bases). Germline loops: CDR1 MNHNY, CDR2 SVGAGI (reference sequence). This CDR3 has 15 amino acids. V lost 5 bases, J lost 0 bases, and 13 bases lay in between.

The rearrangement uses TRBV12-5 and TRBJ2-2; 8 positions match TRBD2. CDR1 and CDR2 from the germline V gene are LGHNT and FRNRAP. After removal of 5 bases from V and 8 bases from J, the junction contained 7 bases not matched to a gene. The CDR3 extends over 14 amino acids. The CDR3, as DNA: TGTGCTAGTGGTCAGATACTAGCGGTTGGGGAGCTGTTTTTT. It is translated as CASGQILAVGELFF.

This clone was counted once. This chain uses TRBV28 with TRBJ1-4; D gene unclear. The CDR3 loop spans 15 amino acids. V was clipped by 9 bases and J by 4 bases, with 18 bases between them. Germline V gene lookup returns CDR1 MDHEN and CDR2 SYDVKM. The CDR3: CASSLSVVGNEKLFF. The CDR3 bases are TGTGCCAGTTCTCTAAGCGTGGTGGGTAATGAAAAACTGTTTTTT.

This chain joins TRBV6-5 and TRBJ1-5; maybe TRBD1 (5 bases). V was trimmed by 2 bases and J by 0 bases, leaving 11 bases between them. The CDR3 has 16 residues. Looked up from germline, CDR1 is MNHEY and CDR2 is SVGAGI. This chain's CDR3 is CASSYVGVSSNQPQHF. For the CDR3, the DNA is TGTGCCAGCAGTTACGTAGGGGTCAGTAGCAATCAGCCCCAGCATTTT.

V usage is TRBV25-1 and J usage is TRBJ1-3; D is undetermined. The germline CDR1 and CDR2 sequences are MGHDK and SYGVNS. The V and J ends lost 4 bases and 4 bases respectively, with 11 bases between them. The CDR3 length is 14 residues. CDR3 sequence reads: CASSGGGPGNTIYF. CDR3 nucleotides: TGTGCCAGCAGTGGGGGAGGGCCCGGAAACACCATATATTTT.

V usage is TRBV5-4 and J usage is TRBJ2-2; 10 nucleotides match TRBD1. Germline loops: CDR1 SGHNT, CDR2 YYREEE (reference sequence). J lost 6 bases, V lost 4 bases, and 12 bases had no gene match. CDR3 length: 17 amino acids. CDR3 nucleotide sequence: TGTGCCAGCAGCGTGGGACAGGGGTGGAGGGCCCCCGGGGAGCTGTTTTTT. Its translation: CASSVGQGWRAPGELFF. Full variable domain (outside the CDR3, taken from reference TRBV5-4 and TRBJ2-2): ETGVTQSPTHLIKTRGQQVTLRCSSQSGHNTVSWYQQALGQGPQFIFQYYREEENGRGNFPPRFSGLQFPNYSSELNVNALELDDSALYLCASSVGQGWRAPGELFFGEGSRLTVL.